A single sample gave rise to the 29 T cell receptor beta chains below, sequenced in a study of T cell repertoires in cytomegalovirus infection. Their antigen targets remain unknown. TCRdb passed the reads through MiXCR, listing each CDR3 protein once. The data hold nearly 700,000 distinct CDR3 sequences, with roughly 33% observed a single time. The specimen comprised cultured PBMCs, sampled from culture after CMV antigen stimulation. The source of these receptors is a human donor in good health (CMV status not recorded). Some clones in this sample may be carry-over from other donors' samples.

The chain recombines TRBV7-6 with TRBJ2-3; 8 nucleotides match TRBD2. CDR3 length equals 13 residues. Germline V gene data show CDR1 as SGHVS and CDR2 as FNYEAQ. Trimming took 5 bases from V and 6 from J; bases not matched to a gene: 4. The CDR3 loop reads CASSRTGGDTQYF. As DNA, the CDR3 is TGTGCCAGCAGCCGAACGGGAGGGGATACGCAGTATTTT.

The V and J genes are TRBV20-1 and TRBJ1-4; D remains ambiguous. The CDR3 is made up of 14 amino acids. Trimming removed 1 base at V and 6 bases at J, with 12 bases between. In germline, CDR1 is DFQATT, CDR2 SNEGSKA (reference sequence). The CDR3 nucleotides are TGCAGTGCTAGAGTGGTCTGGGCGGATGAAAAACTGTTTTTT. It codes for CSARVVWADEKLFF.

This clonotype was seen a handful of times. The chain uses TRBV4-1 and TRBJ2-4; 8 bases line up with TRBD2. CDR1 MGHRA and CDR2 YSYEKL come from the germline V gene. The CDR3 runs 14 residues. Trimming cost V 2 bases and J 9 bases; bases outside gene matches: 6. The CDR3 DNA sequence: TGCGCCAGCAGCCAACCCCGGGAGGGCCCCATTCAGTACTTC. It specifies CASSQPREGPIQYF.

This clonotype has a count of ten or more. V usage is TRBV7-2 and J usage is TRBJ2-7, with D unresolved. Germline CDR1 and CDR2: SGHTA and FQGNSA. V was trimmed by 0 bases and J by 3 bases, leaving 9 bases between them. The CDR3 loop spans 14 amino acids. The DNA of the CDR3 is TGTGCCAGCAGCTTAGCGGGTCGGAGCTACGAGCAGTACTTC. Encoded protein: CASSLAGRSYEQYF.

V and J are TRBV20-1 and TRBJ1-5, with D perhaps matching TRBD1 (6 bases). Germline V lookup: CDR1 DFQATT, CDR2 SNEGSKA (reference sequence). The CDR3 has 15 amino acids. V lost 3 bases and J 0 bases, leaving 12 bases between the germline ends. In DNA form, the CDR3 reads TGCAGTGCTAGTGAGGGGGACTATAGCAATCAGCCCCAGCATTTT. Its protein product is CSASEGDYSNQPQHF.

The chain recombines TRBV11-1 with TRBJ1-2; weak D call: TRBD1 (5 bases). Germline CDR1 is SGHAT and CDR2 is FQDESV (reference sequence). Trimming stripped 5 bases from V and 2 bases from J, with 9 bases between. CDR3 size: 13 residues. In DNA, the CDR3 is TGTGCCAGCAGCAAGGGGAGGAACTATGGCTACACCTTC. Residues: CASSKGRNYGYTF.

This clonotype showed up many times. CDR3 coding DNA: TGTGCCAGCAGCTCCGCTTTGGTAGCGGGGGGGACGCAGTATTTT. Protein product: CASSSALVAGGTQYF. The chain joins TRBV7-2 to TRBJ2-3, with 11 nucleotides matching TRBD2. Germline loops: CDR1 SGHTA, CDR2 FQGNSA. The trim removed 4 bases at V and 9 bases at J, leaving 9 bases unmatched. The CDR3 consists of 15 residues. Variable domain in full (rest from reference TRBV7-2 and TRBJ2-3): GAGVSQSPSNKVTEKGKDVELRCDPISGHTALYWYRQSLGQGLEFLIYFQGNSAPDKSGLPSDRFSAERTGGSVSTLTIQRTQQEDSAVYLCASSSALVAGGTQYFGPGTRLTVL.

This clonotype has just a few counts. This CDR3 reads CASSDLTITGANVLTF. The CDR3 DNA reads as TGTGCCAGCAGTGACCTAACAATTACTGGGGCCAACGTCCTGACTTTC. The V gene is TRBV6-1, the J gene TRBJ2-6; unclear D gene. The CDR3 consists of 16 residues. V dropped 3 bases and J dropped 2 bases, with 11 bases sitting between them. Germline V gives CDR1 MNHNS, CDR2 SASEGT.

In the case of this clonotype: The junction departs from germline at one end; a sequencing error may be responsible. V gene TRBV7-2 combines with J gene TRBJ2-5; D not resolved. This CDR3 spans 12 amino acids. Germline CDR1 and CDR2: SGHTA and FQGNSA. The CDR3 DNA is TGTGCCAGCAGCTTAATTTCAGGCCGTAGGGTCTTC. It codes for CASSLISGRRVF. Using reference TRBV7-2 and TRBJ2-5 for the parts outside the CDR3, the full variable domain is GAGVSQSPSNKVTEKGKDVELRCDPISGHTALYWYRQSLGQGLEFLIYFQGNSAPDKSGLPSDRFSAERTGGSVSTLTIQRTQQEDSAVYLCASSLISGRRVFGPGTRLLVL.

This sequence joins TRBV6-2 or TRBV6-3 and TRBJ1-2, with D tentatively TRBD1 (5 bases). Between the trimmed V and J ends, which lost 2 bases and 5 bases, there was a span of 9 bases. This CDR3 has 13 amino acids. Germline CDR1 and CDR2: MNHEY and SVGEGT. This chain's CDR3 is CASSYVRVYGYTF. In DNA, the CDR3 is TGTGCCAGCAGTTACGTCAGGGTTTATGGCTACACCTTC.

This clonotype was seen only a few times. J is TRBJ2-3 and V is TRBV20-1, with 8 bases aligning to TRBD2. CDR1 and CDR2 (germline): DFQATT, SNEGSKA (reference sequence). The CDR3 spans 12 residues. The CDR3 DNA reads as TGCAGCGGGGGGGGGGGCGTAGATACGCAGTATTTT. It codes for CSGGGGVDTQYF.

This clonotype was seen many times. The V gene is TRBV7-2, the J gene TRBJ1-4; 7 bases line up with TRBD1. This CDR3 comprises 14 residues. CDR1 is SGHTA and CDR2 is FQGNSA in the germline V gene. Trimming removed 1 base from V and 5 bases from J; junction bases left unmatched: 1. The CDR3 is CASSLEQGNEKLFF. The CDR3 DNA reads TGTGCCAGCAGCTTAGAACAGGGGAATGAAAAACTGTTTTTT.

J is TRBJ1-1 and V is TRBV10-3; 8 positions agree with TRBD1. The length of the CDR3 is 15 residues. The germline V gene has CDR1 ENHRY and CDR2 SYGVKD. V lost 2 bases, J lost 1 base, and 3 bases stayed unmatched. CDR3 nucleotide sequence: TGTGCCATCAGTGAGACAGGGGGAGCGAACACTGAAGCTTTCTTT. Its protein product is CAISETGGANTEAFF.

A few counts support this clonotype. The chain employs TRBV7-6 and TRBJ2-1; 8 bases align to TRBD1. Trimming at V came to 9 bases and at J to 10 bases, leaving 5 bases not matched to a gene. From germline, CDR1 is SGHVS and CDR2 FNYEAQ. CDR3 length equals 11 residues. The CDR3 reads CASSGGREQFF. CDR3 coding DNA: TGTGCCAGTTCAGGGGGCCGGGAGCAGTTCTTC.

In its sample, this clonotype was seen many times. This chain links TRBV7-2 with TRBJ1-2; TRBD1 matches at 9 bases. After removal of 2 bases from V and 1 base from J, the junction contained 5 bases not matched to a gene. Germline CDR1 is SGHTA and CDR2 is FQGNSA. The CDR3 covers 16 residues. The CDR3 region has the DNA TGTGCCAGCAGCTTATATGGACAGGGGATTAACTATGGCTACACCTTC. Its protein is CASSLYGQGINYGYTF.

The DNA of the CDR3 is TGTGCCACCAGTGATCCCGGCCGCCCAGATACGCAGTATTTT. Its protein product is CATSDPGRPDTQYF. The V and J genes are TRBV24-1 and TRBJ2-3; D unresolved. V was cut by 3 bases and J by 4 bases, with 10 bases left in between. CDR1 is KGHDR and CDR2 is SFDVKD in the germline V gene. This CDR3 has 14 amino acids.

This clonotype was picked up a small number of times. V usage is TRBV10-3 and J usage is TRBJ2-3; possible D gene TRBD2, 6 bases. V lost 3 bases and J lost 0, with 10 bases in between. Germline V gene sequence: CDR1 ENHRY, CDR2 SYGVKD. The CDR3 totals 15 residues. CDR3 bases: TGTGCCATCAGTGACGGGGGAGTGAGCACAGATACGCAGTATTTT. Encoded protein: CAISDGGVSTDTQYF.

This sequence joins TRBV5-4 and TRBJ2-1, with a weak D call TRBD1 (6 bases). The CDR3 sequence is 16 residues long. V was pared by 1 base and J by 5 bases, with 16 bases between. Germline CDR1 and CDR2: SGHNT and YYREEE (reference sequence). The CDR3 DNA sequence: TGTGCCAGCAGCTTGTGGGGGCCCGCTCGGGACAATGAGCAGTTCTTC. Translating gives CASSLWGPARDNEQFF.

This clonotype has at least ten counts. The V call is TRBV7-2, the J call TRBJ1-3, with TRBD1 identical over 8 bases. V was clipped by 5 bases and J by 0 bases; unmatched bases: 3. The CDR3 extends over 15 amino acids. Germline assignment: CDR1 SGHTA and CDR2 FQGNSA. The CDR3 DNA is TGTGCCAGCAGCCGCAGGGGGCCCTCTGGAAACACCATATATTTT. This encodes CASSRRGPSGNTIYF.

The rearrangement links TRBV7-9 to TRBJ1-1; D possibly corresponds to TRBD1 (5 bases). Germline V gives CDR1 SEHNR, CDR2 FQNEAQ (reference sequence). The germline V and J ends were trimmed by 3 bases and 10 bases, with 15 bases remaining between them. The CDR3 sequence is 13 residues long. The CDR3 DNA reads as TGTGCCAGCAGCTTGGTCGGGGACGTGGTAGCTTTCTTT. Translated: CASSLVGDVVAFF.

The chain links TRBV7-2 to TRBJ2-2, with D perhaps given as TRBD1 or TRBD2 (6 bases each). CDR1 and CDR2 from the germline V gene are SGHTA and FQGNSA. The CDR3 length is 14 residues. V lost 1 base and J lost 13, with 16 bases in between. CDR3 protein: CASSLGDTPRGLFF. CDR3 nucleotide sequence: TGTGCCAGCAGCTTAGGGGACACGCCGCGGGGGCTGTTTTTT.

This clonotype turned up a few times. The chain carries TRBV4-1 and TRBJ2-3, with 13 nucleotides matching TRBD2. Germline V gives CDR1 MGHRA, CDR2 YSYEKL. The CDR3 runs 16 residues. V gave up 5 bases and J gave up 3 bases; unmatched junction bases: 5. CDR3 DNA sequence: TGCGCCAGCAGCAATCGACTAGCGGGGGGAACAGATACGCAGTATTTT. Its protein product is CASSNRLAGGTDTQYF.

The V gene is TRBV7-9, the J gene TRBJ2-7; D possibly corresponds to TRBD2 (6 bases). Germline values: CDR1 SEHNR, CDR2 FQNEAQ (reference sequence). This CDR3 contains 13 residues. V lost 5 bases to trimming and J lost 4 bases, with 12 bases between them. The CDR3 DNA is TGTGCCAGCAGCAAGGGGCGGGGTTACGAGCAGTACTTC. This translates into CASSKGRGYEQYF.

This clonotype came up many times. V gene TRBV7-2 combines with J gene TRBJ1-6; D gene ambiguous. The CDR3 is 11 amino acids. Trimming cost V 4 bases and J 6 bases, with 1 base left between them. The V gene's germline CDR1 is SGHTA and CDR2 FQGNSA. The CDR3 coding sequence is TGTGCCAGCAGCTCTAATTCACCCCTCCACTTT. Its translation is CASSSNSPLHF.

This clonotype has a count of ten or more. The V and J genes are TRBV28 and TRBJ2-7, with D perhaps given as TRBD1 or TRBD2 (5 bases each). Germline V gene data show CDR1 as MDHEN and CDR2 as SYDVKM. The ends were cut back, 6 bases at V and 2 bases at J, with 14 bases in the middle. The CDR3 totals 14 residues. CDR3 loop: CASRGLGRAYEQYF. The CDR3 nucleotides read TGTGCCAGCAGGGGGCTAGGGAGAGCCTACGAGCAGTACTTC.

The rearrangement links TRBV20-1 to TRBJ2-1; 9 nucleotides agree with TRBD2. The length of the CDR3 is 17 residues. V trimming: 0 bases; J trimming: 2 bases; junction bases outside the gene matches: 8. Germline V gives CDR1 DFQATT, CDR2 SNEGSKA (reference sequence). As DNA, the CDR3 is TGCAGTGCTAGAGAGCGGTATGGCGGGGGGGCCTACAATGAGCAGTTCTTC. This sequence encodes CSARERYGGGAYNEQFF.

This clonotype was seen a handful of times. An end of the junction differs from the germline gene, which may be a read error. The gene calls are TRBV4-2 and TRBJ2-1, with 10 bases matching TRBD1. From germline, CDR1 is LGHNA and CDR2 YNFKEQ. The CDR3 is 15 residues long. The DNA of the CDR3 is TGTGCCAGCAGTCAAGGGACAGGGGTCATAGATGAGCAGTTCTTC. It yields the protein CASSQGTGVIDEQFF.

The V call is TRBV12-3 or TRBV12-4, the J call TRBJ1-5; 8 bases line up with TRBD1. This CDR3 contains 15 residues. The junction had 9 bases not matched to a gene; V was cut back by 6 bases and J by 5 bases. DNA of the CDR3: TGTGCCAGCAGCCGGGGCAGGGGGCGTGATCAGCCCCAGCATTTT. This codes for CASSRGRGRDQPQHF.

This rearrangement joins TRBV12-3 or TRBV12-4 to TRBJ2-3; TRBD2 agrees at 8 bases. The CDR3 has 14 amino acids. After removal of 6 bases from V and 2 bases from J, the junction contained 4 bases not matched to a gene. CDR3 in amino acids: CASRPAGDTDTQYF. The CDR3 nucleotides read TGTGCCAGCAGACCAGCGGGAGACACAGATACGCAGTATTTT.